Sequencing of this T cell receptor beta chain was carried out in a study of blood T cell repertoires in COVID-19. Clones were sequenced by immunoSEQ multiplex PCR, and TCRdb holds only the in-frame ones, with some missing. The table lists around 13,000 clones, 80% to 90% of them singletons. V lost 4 bases and J 2 bases, leaving 9 bases between the germline ends. The CDR3 is made up of 12 amino acids. Germline-derived CDR1 and CDR2 are SQVTM and ANQGSEA. This sequence was found in a man in his fifties with active COVID-19. The material sequenced was peripheral blood. V gene TRBV29-1 combines with J gene TRBJ2-7; D perhaps matches TRBD1 (5 bases). CDR3 loop: CSVAGRAYEQYF. CDR3 in DNA: TGCAGCGTTGCCGGCAGGGCCTACGAGCAGTACTTC.